These T cell receptor beta chains were read from a single sample in a study of blood T cell repertoires in COVID-19. TCRdb keeps only in-frame clones here, not all; method: immunoSEQ multiplex PCR. The sample shows a few hundred thousand clones, roughly 84% of them seen only once. Specimen: peripheral blood. The receptors were sampled from a human donor with COVID-19, enrolled during active disease. The donor label of this sample is uncertain. The CDR3 runs from the conserved cysteine through the conserved F or W. D genes are given only for firm matches. Rows may omit the clone size; those that give it use once, few, many or a size class.

cdr3_nt cdr3_aa v_call clone_size d_call j_call
TGTGCCAGCAGTTCCGCAGGCCGGAATGAGCAGTTCTTC CASSSAGRNEQFF TRBV27 - - TRBJ2-1
TGTGCCAGCAGTCCAGGAGGCCAGGGGGCAATTCAGCCCCAGCATTTT CASSPGGQGAIQPQHF TRBV28 - TRBD1 TRBJ1-5
TGTGCCAGCAGCCAACCGGGACAGGGGGCAGGGAACACTGAAGCTTTCTTT CASSQPGQGAGNTEAFF TRBV3-1/TRBV3-2 - TRBD1 TRBJ1-1
TGCGCCGCCCGACAGGGGGCAATGTTGCCCGAGCAGTACTTC CAARQGAMLPEQYF TRBV4-1 - TRBD1 TRBJ2-7
TGTGCCAGCAGCCTGGGGACTAGCGGGAGTGCGGATACGCAGTATTTT CASSLGTSGSADTQYF TRBV7-2 - TRBD2 TRBJ2-3
TGTGCCAGCAGCCATCCTGGGCGTCAAGAGACCCAGTACTTC CASSHPGRQETQYF TRBV11-2 - - TRBJ2-5
TGCGCCAGCAGCTCGTCCCGCGGCTATAATGAAAAACTGTTTTTT CASSSSRGYNEKLFF TRBV5-1 - - TRBJ1-4
TGTGCCAGCAGCTTACTGACAGGCTCTGGAAACACCATATATTTT CASSLLTGSGNTIYF TRBV7-2 - - TRBJ1-3
TGTGCCAGTAGCCCAGGGGCAACTAATGAAAAACTGTTTTTT CASSPGATNEKLFF TRBV19 few - TRBJ1-4
TGTGCCACCAGCATTAACGGGGTTGAAGCTTTCTTT CATSINGVEAFF TRBV15 few - TRBJ1-1
TGTGCCAGCAGCCAAGGGGACGACAGGTACTATGGCTACACCTTC CASSQGDDRYYGYTF TRBV14 - - TRBJ1-2